This T cell receptor (beta chain) was sequenced for a study of cytomegalovirus exposure and HLA in healthy donors. Note on this clone: As yet, its antigen is unknown.

The data were produced by immunoSEQ multiplex PCR, yet TCRdb's version contains in-frame clones alone and is incomplete. The sample gives around 300,000 clones, approximately 83% of which show up once; about 1% is in the top ten. This CDR3 is built from 15 residues. The J segment lost 2 bases and the V segment lost 1 base, leaving 3 bases of the junction unmatched. Per germline, CDR1 SGHTA and CDR2 FQGTGA. Study-level results: Three chains tied to CMV proved CMV antigen-specific in vitro.

The sequence derives from a woman in her late teens or twenties in good health and CMV-seronegative. Material for sequencing was PBMCs. V usage is TRBV7-3 and J usage is TRBJ2-7, with 9 bases matching TRBD2. This CDR3 reads CASSLRAGGPYEQYF. DNA for the CDR3: TGTGCCAGCAGCTTAAGAGCGGGGGGTCCCTACGAGCAGTACTTC.